This T cell receptor (beta chain) was sequenced during a study of blood T cell repertoires in COVID-19. Study background: Material from acute and convalescent COVID-19 was sourced from the United States, Italy and Spain. PBMCs, B-cell-depleted T cells, or T cells were the source of the cDNA or gDNA that made up the material.

In the original processing: Reference gene primer amplification in the assay estimated nucleated cell counts. Libraries were prepared by immunoSEQ multiplex PCR; TCRdb keeps only in-frame clonotypes and omits some of them. The DNA gave D and trimming, while V, J and clone size come from that table. The table lists roughly 88,000 clones, under 95% of them singletons, with 3.9% in the top ten. The clonotype was recovered from a woman aged 45-65 years in a cohort sampled during active COVID-19. Sample: peripheral blood.

CDR3 coding DNA: TGTGCCAGCAGCGCCTACAGGGATACTAACTATGGCTACACCTTC. Translating gives CASSAYRDTNYGYTF. The chain is built from TRBV7-9 and TRBJ1-2; the D gene is possibly TRBD1 (6 bases). Germline V gives CDR1 SEHNR, CDR2 FQNEAQ (reference sequence). The V and J ends lost 5 bases and 0 bases respectively, with 13 bases between them. CDR3 size: 15 residues.